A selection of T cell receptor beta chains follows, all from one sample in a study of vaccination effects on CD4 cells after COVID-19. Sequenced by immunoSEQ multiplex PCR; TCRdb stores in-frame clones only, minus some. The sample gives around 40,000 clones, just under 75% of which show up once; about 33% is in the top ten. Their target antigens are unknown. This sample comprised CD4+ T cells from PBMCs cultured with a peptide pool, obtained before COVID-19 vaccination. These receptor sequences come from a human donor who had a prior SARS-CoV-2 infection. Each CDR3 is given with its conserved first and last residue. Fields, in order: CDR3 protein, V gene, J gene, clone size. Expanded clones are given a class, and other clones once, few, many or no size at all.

CASNGLLSSYEQYF	TRBV2	TRBJ2-7	.
CASSETLTGELFF	TRBV11-2	TRBJ2-2	.
CASSSLWGGGNYGYTF	TRBV27	TRBJ1-2	.
CASSLKNRNTGELFF	TRBV5-6	TRBJ2-2	.
CSVDGFGGNTDTQYF	TRBV29-1	TRBJ2-3	.
CASIPERLSVYGYTF	TRBV19	TRBJ1-2	few
CAISESTRELFF	TRBV10-3	TRBJ1-4	.
CSASHGNTIYF	TRBV20-1	TRBJ1-3	.
CASSPGGGNQPQHF	TRBV18	TRBJ1-5	few
CSVSGRHSGNTIYF	TRBV29-1	TRBJ1-3	.
CASSQVSGVSSYEQYF	TRBV4-1	TRBJ2-7	.
CAVEGSSYNSPLHF	TRBV28	TRBJ1-6	.
CASTESTGHGTF	TRBV5-6	TRBJ1-2	.
CASSLIPPSGNQETQYF	TRBV7-6	TRBJ2-5	.
CASSYQNGVSGELFF	TRBV6-5	TRBJ2-2	.
CASSTGLAGGTDTQYF	TRBV5-4	TRBJ2-3	many
CAWSYGWNEQFF	TRBV30	TRBJ2-1	.
CASSYWGNRPTYEQYF	TRBV6-2/TRBV6-3	TRBJ2-7	.
CASSLEAETQYF	TRBV7-9	TRBJ2-5	.
CASSVLAPGELFF	TRBV5-1	TRBJ2-2	.
CASSLLGLANTGELFF	TRBV7-3	TRBJ2-2	.
CSVPRGAETQYF	TRBV29-1	TRBJ2-5	once
CASSPDRSVPDTQYF	TRBV5-4	TRBJ2-3	.
CASNRGQTGQETQYF	TRBV2	TRBJ2-5	.
CASRVIAGEGEQFF	TRBV5-1	TRBJ2-1	.
CASTAYSWGNTEAFF	TRBV7-8	TRBJ1-1	.
CAISQGNSPLHF	TRBV10-3	TRBJ1-6	.
CASSQGTVSSYEQYF	TRBV18	TRBJ2-7	once
CASSPGTGYNEQFF	TRBV5-6	TRBJ2-1	.
CASRNEATNEKLFF	TRBV2	TRBJ1-4	few
CASSPVPTGTTDTQYF	TRBV5-1	TRBJ2-3	.
CASSLGLVGSYEQYF	TRBV7-9	TRBJ2-7	.
CASSFAGRIPAEFF	TRBV12-1	TRBJ2-1	large
CASSLSAMNTEAFF	TRBV27	TRBJ1-1	few
CASSQVIEQYF	TRBV3-1/TRBV3-2	TRBJ2-7	.
CASSLALTGVRETQYF	TRBV5-1	TRBJ2-5	.
CAIRGGARADTQYF	TRBV10-3	TRBJ2-3	.
CASSEGTSGNEQFF	TRBV7-3	TRBJ2-1	.
CASSAGRNYGYTF	TRBV7-2	TRBJ1-2	.
CSVTSGYEQYF	TRBV20-1	TRBJ2-7	.
CASSSRQGQYF	TRBV28	TRBJ2-5	.
CATSDPRGGGEQFF	TRBV24-1	TRBJ2-1	.
CASSRGGANTGELFF	TRBV6-5	TRBJ2-2	once
CASSLTGRQGRLSNTEAFF	TRBV7-3	TRBJ1-1	.
CASSRLRVNSPLHF	TRBV13	TRBJ1-6	few
CASSRTGDLGTQYF	TRBV5-4	TRBJ2-5	.
CAIGGSGRAEAFF	TRBV10-3	TRBJ1-1	few
CASSYSGTGRNTEAFF	TRBV6-5	TRBJ1-1	.
CASSPREGEGEQFF	TRBV5-4	TRBJ2-1	.
CASSYPSGYGYTF	TRBV9	TRBJ1-2	.
CASSRTRERIEQYF	TRBV27	TRBJ2-7	.
CSASRLDTGELFF	TRBV20-1	TRBJ2-2	.
CASSLGTAYNEQFF	TRBV7-2	TRBJ2-1	few
CASSQDLGPLKLFF	TRBV4-3	TRBJ1-4	.
CASSGLAGEAGELFF	TRBV3-1/TRBV3-2	TRBJ2-2	.
CASSSRWTANSGNTIYF	TRBV7-8	TRBJ1-3	.
CASSYQGTSGPYEQYF	TRBV6-5	TRBJ2-7	few
CASSRELVANEQFF	TRBV7-3	TRBJ2-1	.
CASSPRAHSNTGELFF	TRBV9	TRBJ2-2	.